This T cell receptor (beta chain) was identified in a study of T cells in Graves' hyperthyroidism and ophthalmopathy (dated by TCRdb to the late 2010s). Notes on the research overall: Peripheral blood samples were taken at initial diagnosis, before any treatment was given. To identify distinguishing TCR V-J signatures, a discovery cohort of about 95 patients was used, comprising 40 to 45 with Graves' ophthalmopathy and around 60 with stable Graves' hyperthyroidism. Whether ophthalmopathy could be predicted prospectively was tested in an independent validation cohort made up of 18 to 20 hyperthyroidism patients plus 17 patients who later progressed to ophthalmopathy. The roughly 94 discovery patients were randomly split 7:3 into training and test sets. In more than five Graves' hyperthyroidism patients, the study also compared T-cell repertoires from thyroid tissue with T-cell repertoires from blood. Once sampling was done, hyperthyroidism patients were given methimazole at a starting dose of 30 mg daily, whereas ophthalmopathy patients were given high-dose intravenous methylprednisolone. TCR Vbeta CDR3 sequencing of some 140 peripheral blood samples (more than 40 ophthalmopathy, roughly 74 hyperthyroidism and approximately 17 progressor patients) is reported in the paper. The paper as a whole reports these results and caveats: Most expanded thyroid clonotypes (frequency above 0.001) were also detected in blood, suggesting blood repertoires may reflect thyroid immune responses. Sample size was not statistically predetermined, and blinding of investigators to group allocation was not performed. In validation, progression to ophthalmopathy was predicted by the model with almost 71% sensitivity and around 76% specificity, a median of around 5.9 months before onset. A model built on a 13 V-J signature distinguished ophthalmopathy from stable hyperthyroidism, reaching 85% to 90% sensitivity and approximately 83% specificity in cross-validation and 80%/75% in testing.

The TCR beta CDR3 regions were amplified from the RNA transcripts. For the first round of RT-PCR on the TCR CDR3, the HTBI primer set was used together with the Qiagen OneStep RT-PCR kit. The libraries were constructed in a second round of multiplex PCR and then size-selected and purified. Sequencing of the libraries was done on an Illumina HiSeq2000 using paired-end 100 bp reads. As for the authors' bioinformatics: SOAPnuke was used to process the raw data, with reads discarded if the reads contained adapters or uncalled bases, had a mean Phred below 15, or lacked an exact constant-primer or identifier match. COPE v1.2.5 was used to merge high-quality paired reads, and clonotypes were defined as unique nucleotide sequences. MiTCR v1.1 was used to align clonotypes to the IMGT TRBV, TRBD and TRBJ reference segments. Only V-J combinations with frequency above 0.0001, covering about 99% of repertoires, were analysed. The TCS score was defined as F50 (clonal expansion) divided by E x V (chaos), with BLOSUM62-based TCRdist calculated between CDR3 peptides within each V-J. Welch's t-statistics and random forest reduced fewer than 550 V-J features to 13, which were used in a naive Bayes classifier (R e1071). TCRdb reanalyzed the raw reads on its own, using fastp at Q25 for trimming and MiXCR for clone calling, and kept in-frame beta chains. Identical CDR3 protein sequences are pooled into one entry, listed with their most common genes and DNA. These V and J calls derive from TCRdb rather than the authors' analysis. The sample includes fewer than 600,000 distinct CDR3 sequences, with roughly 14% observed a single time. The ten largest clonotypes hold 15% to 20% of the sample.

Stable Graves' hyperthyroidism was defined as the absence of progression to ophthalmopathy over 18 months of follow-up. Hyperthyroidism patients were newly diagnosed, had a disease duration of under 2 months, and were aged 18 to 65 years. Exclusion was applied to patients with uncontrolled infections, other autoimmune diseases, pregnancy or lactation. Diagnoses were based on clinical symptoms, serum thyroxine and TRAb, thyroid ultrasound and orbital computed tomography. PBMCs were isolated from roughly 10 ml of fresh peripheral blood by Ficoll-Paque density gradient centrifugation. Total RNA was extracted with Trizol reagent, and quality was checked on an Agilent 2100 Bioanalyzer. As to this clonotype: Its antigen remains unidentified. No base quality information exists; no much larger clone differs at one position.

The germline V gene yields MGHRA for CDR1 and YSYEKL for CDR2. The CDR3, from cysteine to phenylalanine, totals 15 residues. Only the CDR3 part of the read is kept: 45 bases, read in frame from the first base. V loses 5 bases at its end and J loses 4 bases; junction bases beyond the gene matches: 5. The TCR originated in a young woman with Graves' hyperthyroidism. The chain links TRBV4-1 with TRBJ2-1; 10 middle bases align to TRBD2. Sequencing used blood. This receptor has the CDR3 CASSSSGSGYNEQFF. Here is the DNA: TGCGCCAGCAGCTCTAGCGGGAGTGGGTACAATGAGCAGTTCTTC.